This record concerns one T cell receptor (beta chain) sequence. This sample is part of a study of blood T cell repertoires in COVID-19. The CDR3 spans 12 residues. CDR1 is KGHDR, CDR2 SFDVKD, per germline. Between the trimmed V and J ends, which lost 9 bases and 6 bases, there was a span of 10 bases. In the original workflow: Amplifying reference gene primers gave estimates of nucleated cell counts. Clones were read by immunoSEQ multiplex PCR, and TCRdb kept only the in-frame ones, dropping some. V, J and clone size are taken as reported in that table, and D and trimming were inferred from the DNA itself. The sample yields about 120,000 clones, roughly four fifths seen once.

The sequence derives from a man aged 60 to 75 with acute or convalescent COVID-19. The sequenced sample consisted of peripheral blood. The chain recombines TRBV24-1 with TRBJ2-2; D is possibly TRBD2 (7 bases). CDR3 sequence (DNA): TGTGCCACCGAAGGGGGGGCCGGGGAGCTGTTTTTT. It encodes CATEGGAGELFF.